Sequencing of this TCR beta chain was carried out in a study of blood T cell repertoires in COVID-19. At the level of the study: The origin of the acute and convalescent COVID-19 samples was the United States, Italy and Spain. PBMCs, B-cell-depleted T cells, or T cells were the source of the cDNA or gDNA that made up the material.

Per the original methods: Nucleated cell number was recorded as an estimate derived from reference gene primer amplification. TCRdb keeps only in-frame clones here, not all; method: immunoSEQ multiplex PCR. That table gives V, J and clone size, and the DNA gave D and trimming. The top ten clones hold roughly 7.2% of a sample with about 26,000 clones, roughly 88% of them seen once. The sequence derives from a human donor in a cohort sampled during active COVID-19. The sequenced material came from peripheral blood.

The CDR3 nucleotides are TGTGCCAGCAGTTATGACAGAGATCTCCACTTT. Translated: CASSYDRDLHF. The chain employs TRBV12-3 or TRBV12-4 and TRBJ1-6; the D gene is possibly TRBD1 (5 bases). Trimming pared 4 bases from V and 16 bases from J, leaving 11 bases between. The CDR3 runs 11 residues.